These 12 T cell receptor beta chains were all obtained from the same sample, sequenced in a study of shared clonotypes between healthy human individuals. TCRdb keeps only in-frame clones here, not all; method: immunoSEQ multiplex PCR. This sample has some 980,000 clones, with approximately 80% found just once. The sample was memory CD4+ T cells sorted from blood. Subset reported: CD45RA-negative fraction. The source of these receptors is a man between 18 and 35 years old in good health.

V is TRBV25-1 and J is TRBJ1-1, with D unclear. Deletions cut 5 bases from V and 5 bases from J, with 12 bases between. The CDR3 sequence is 13 residues long. CDR1 and CDR2 (germline): MGHDK, SYGVNS. The CDR3 sequence: CASSKGQRTEAFF. The CDR3 DNA sequence: TGTGCCAGCAGTAAAGGGCAGCGTACTGAAGCTTTCTTT.

The chain carries TRBV7-2 and TRBJ2-5; TRBD1 is a possible D gene (5 bases). This CDR3 is 16 amino acids long. CDR1 is SGHTA and CDR2 is FQGNSA in the germline V gene. V was cut by 1 base and J by 4 bases, with 16 bases left in between. In nucleotides, the CDR3 is TGTGCCAGCAGCTTAGTCGGCAGGGTTAGGGGAGAGACCCAGTACTTC. It yields the protein CASSLVGRVRGETQYF.

The CDR3 loop reads CASSVGSQGAQSYGYTF. The CDR3 DNA reads as TGTGCCAGCAGCGTAGGTTCTCAGGGGGCGCAGAGCTATGGCTACACCTTC. The V and J genes are TRBV9 and TRBJ1-2; 8 nucleotides match TRBD1. Germline values: CDR1 SGDLS, CDR2 YYNGEE. The CDR3 is made up of 17 amino acids. The trim removed 0 bases at V and 4 bases at J, leaving 11 bases unmatched.

Only one count was recorded for this clone. The gene calls are TRBV12-5 and TRBJ1-1; 11 bases align to TRBD1. This CDR3 region has 15 residues. CDR1 and CDR2 (germline): LGHNT, FRNRAP. The J segment lost 1 base and the V segment lost 6 bases, leaving 4 bases of the junction unmatched. The CDR3 nucleotides are TGTGCTAGTGGCCTTGGGACAGGGGGGAACACTGAAGCTTTCTTT. Translation gives CASGLGTGGNTEAFF.

The chain couples TRBV2 to TRBJ1-4; D is undetermined. The CDR3 runs to 16 residues. Germline CDR1 reads SNHLY; CDR2 reads FYNNEI. Trimming took 1 base from V and 0 from J, leaving 9 bases between them. The CDR3 reads CASSEEVPATNEKLFF. CDR3 sequence (DNA): TGTGCCAGCAGTGAAGAGGTCCCCGCAACTAATGAAAAACTGTTTTTT.

The rearrangement uses TRBV14 and TRBJ1-4; D remains unclear. The CDR3 extends over 14 amino acids. Trimming left V 1 base short and J 6 bases short, with 9 bases between. Germline-derived CDR1 and CDR2 are SGHDN and FVKESK. CDR3 in DNA: TGTGCCAGCAGCCAAGTCAAGGCAGATGAAAAACTGTTTTTT. It is translated as CASSQVKADEKLFF.

This chain links TRBV28 with TRBJ1-5; unclear D gene. V lost 5 bases to trimming and J lost 0 bases, with 8 bases between them. Germline-derived CDR1 and CDR2 are MDHEN and SYDVKM. This CDR3 contains 14 residues. DNA for the CDR3: TGTGCCAGCAGTCAGGACGGTAGCAATCAGCCCCAGCATTTT. This encodes CASSQDGSNQPQHF.

The table lists this clone with a few counts. V and J are TRBV7-2 and TRBJ2-1; D is possibly TRBD1 (5 bases). Trimming removed 5 bases at V and 7 bases at J, with 15 bases between. This CDR3 contains 14 residues. The germline V gene encodes CDR1 SGHTA and CDR2 FQGNSA. Here the CDR3 DNA reads TGTGCCAGCAGCCCAGAGGTTGGGGCGAATGAGCAGTTCTTC. Residues: CASSPEVGANEQFF.

The rearrangement uses TRBV11-3 and TRBJ2-3; no firm D call. The V gene lost 3 bases and the J gene lost 2 bases, with 6 bases spanning the gap. CDR1 SGHNT and CDR2 YENEEA come from the germline V gene. The CDR3 sequence is 13 residues long. The DNA for the CDR3 is TGTGCCAGCAGCTTTCTTTCCACAGATACGCAGTATTTT. Its protein is CASSFLSTDTQYF.

This clone has a handful of counts. V gene TRBV10-3 combines with J gene TRBJ1-1; D uncertain. Trimming removed 0 bases at V and 7 bases at J, with 12 bases between. The CDR3 has 14 residues. Germline lookup yields CDR1 ENHRY and CDR2 SYGVKD. The CDR3 reads CAISESGRTGEAFF. The CDR3 DNA reads TGTGCCATCAGTGAGTCAGGCAGGACTGGTGAAGCTTTCTTT.

The rearrangement links TRBV7-9 to TRBJ2-7; 7 positions agree with TRBD1. Germline assignment: CDR1 SEHNR and CDR2 FQNEAQ (reference sequence). Trimming cost V 5 bases and J 5 bases; bases outside gene matches: 9. The length of the CDR3 is 14 residues. The CDR3 DNA follows: TGTGCCAGCAGCCGTTTACAGGGGTCCGACGAGCAGTACTTC. Its translation: CASSRLQGSDEQYF.

V and J are TRBV30 and TRBJ2-1; TRBD2 matches at 8 bases. Germline loops: CDR1 GTSNPN, CDR2 SVGIG (reference sequence). This CDR3 is 15 amino acids long. CDR3 protein: CASKRGWGSYNEQFF. In DNA form, the CDR3 reads TGTGCTTCGAAGCGGGGGTGGGGCTCCTACAATGAGCAGTTCTTC. The full variable domain, completed using reference TRBV30 and TRBJ2-1, is SQTIHQWPATLVQPVGSPLSLECTVEGTSNPNLYWYRQAAGRGLQLLFYSVGIGQISSEVPQNLSASRPQDRQFILSSKKLLLSDSGFYLCASKRGWGSYNEQFFGPGTRLTVL.